A selection of T cell receptor beta chains follows, all from one sample in a study of early T cells in non-severe SARS-CoV-2 infection. TCRdb re-analysed the 5' RACE reads in MiXCR, keeping a single row per CDR3 protein. Of about 110,000 distinct CDR3 sequences detected, 12% appear once; the ten largest clones hold less than 3.5%. The sample was whole blood. The receptors come from an adult who was a healthcare worker with PCR-confirmed SARS-CoV-2 infection or an uninfected control (not recorded which). Each CDR3 is given with its conserved first and last residue. D genes are given only for firm matches. Rows give clone size only sometimes, using once, few, many, or a class for an expanded clone.

CDR3aa: CASTGTGGIDGYTF; CDR3nt: TGTGCCAGCACCGGGACAGGGGGTATCGATGGCTACACCTTC; d_gene: TRBD1; abundance: many; v_gene: TRBV6-5; j_gene: TRBJ1-2
CDR3aa: CASSRADYQETQYF; CDR3nt: TGTGCCAGCAGTAGGGCCGATTACCAAGAGACCCAGTACTTC; d_gene: .; abundance: .; v_gene: TRBV28; j_gene: TRBJ2-5
CDR3aa: CASSFPDGVGNEQFF; CDR3nt: TGTGCCAGCAGCTTTCCCGATGGTGTGGGCAATGAGCAGTTCTTC; d_gene: .; abundance: .; v_gene: TRBV7-9; j_gene: TRBJ2-1
CDR3aa: CSVERQGGTDTQYF; CDR3nt: TGCAGCGTTGAAAGGCAGGGGGGCACAGATACGCAGTATTTT; d_gene: TRBD1; abundance: many; v_gene: TRBV29-1; j_gene: TRBJ2-3
CDR3aa: CATSRDARTGPSGNTIYF; CDR3nt: TGTGCCACCAGCAGAGATGCGCGGACAGGACCCTCTGGAAACACCATATATTTT; d_gene: TRBD1; abundance: few; v_gene: TRBV15; j_gene: TRBJ1-3
CDR3aa: CSVPGSYF; CDR3nt: TGCAGCGTTCCAGGGTCCTACTTC; d_gene: .; abundance: few; v_gene: TRBV29-1; j_gene: TRBJ2-4
CDR3aa: CASSWREWSGELFF; CDR3nt: TGTGCCAGCAGTTGGAGGGAATGGTCCGGGGAGCTGTTTTTT; d_gene: .; abundance: .; v_gene: TRBV27; j_gene: TRBJ2-2
CDR3aa: CSARAGAEGGELFF; CDR3nt: TGCAGTGCTAGAGCAGGGGCCGAGGGCGGGGAGCTGTTTTTT; d_gene: .; abundance: many; v_gene: TRBV20-1; j_gene: TRBJ2-2
CDR3aa: CASSFGWVADTGELFF; CDR3nt: TGTGCCAGCAGCTTCGGTTGGGTAGCGGACACCGGGGAGCTGTTTTTT; d_gene: .; abundance: few; v_gene: TRBV5-6; j_gene: TRBJ2-2
CDR3aa: CASSVRRGPKGDEQFF; CDR3nt: TGTGCCAGCAGCGTGAGACGGGGGCCCAAGGGGGATGAGCAGTTCTTC; d_gene: .; abundance: few; v_gene: TRBV11-3; j_gene: TRBJ2-1
CDR3aa: CASRGLAVTYNEQFF; CDR3nt: TGTGCCAGCAGAGGACTGGCGGTTACCTACAATGAGCAGTTCTTC; d_gene: .; abundance: few; v_gene: TRBV6-5; j_gene: TRBJ2-1
CDR3aa: CAISETGLGQGARRSPLHF; CDR3nt: TGTGCCATCAGTGAGACCGGACTAGGCCAGGGGGCGCGGCGATCACCCCTCCACTTT; d_gene: TRBD1; abundance: many; v_gene: TRBV10-3; j_gene: TRBJ1-6
CDR3aa: CASSLQRGKETQYF; CDR3nt: TGTGCCAGCAGTTTGCAACGGGGGAAGGAGACCCAGTACTTC; d_gene: .; abundance: many; v_gene: TRBV12-3/TRBV12-4; j_gene: TRBJ2-5
CDR3aa: CASSLRGRSTEAFF; CDR3nt: TGTGCCAGCAGTCTTAGGGGGCGAAGCACTGAAGCTTTCTTT; d_gene: TRBD1; abundance: few; v_gene: TRBV12-3/TRBV12-4; j_gene: TRBJ1-1
CDR3aa: CASIPGARKKNEQFF; CDR3nt: TGTGCCAGCATCCCTGGGGCTAGGAAAAAAAATGAGCAGTTCTTC; d_gene: .; abundance: .; v_gene: TRBV12-3/TRBV12-4; j_gene: TRBJ2-1
CDR3aa: CAIRGLAGDEQYF; CDR3nt: TGTGCCATCAGGGGACTAGCGGGAGACGAGCAGTACTTC; d_gene: TRBD2; abundance: many; v_gene: TRBV10-3; j_gene: TRBJ2-7
CDR3aa: CASSLGREQFF; CDR3nt: TGTGCCAGCAGTCTAGGACGAGAGCAGTTCTTC; d_gene: .; abundance: many; v_gene: TRBV27; j_gene: TRBJ2-1
CDR3aa: CASSPPSEPQHF; CDR3nt: TGTGCCAGTAGTCCCCCTTCGGAGCCCCAGCATTTT; d_gene: .; abundance: many; v_gene: TRBV19; j_gene: TRBJ1-5
CDR3aa: CASSERGGAKDTQYF; CDR3nt: TGCGCCAGCAGTGAGCGAGGGGGCGCGAAAGATACGCAGTATTTT; d_gene: TRBD1; abundance: many; v_gene: TRBV10-2; j_gene: TRBJ2-3
CDR3aa: CASSPDYGISPLHF; CDR3nt: TGTGCCAGCAGTCCAGACTACGGGATTTCACCCCTCCACTTT; d_gene: .; abundance: few; v_gene: TRBV6-6; j_gene: TRBJ1-6
CDR3aa: CASSISGGRQPQHF; CDR3nt: TGTGCCAGTAGTATTAGTGGCGGCCGTCAGCCCCAGCATTTT; d_gene: .; abundance: many; v_gene: TRBV19; j_gene: TRBJ1-5
CDR3aa: CASSLDGTSGYNEQFF; CDR3nt: TGTGCCAGCAGCCTGGACGGGACTAGCGGCTACAATGAGCAGTTCTTC; d_gene: TRBD2; abundance: many; v_gene: TRBV3-1; j_gene: TRBJ2-1
CDR3aa: CASSYGQDSTDTQYF; CDR3nt: TGTGCCAGCAGTTATGGACAGGACAGCACAGATACGCAGTATTTT; d_gene: TRBD1; abundance: few; v_gene: TRBV27; j_gene: TRBJ2-3
CDR3aa: CSVPDRTNTEAFF; CDR3nt: TGCAGTGTCCCCGACAGGACGAACACTGAAGCTTTCTTT; d_gene: .; abundance: many; v_gene: TRBV20-1; j_gene: TRBJ1-1
CDR3aa: CASSAGQGEGYEQYF; CDR3nt: TGTGCCAGCAGCGCCGGACAGGGGGAAGGCTACGAGCAGTACTTC; d_gene: TRBD1; abundance: few; v_gene: TRBV9; j_gene: TRBJ2-7
CDR3aa: CASSFVGTGGPSNQPQHF; CDR3nt: TGTGCCAGCAGTTTCGTCGGGACAGGGGGCCCTAGCAATCAGCCCCAGCATTTT; d_gene: TRBD1; abundance: .; v_gene: TRBV12-3/TRBV12-4; j_gene: TRBJ1-5
CDR3aa: CARPAGQPQHF; CDR3nt: TGTGCCAGGCCGGCGGGACAGCCCCAGCATTTT; d_gene: .; abundance: many; v_gene: TRBV27; j_gene: TRBJ1-5